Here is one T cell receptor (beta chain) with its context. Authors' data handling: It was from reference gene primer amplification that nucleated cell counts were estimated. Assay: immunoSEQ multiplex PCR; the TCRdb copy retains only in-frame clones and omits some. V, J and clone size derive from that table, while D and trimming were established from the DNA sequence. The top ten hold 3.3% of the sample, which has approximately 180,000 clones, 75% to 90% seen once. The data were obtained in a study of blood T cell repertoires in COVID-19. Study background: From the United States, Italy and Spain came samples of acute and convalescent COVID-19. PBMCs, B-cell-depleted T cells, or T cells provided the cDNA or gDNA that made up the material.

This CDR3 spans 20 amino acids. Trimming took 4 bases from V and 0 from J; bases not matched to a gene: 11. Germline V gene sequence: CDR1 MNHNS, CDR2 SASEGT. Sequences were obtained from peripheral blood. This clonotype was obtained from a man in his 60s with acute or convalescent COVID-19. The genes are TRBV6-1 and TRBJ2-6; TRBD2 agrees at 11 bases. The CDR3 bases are TGTGCCAGCAGTGGGAGTAGCGGGAGGGCCGGGGTCTCTGGGGCCAACGTCCTGACTTTC. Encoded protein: CASSGSSGRAGVSGANVLTF.